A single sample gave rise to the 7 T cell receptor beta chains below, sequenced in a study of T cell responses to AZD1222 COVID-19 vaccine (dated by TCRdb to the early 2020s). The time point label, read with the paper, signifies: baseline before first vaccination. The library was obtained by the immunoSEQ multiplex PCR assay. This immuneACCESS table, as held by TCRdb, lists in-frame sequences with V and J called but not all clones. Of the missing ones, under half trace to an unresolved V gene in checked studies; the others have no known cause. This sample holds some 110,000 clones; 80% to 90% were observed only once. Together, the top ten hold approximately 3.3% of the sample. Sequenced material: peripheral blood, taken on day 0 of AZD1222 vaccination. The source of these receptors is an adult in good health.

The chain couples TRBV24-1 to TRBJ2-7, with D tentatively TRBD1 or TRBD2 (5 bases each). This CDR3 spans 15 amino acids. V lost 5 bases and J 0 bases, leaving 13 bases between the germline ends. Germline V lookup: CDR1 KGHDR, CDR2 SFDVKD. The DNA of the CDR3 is TGTGCCACCAGTGTAGGCAGGGCGGGCTCCTACGAGCAGTACTTC. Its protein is CATSVGRAGSYEQYF.

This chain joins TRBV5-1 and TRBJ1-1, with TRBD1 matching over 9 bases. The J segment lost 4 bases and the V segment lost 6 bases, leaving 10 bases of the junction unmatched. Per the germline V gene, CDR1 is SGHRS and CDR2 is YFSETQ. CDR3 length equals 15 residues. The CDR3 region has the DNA TGCGCCAGCATTCGAGACAGGGGGGTCGGCACTGAAGCTTTCTTT. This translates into CASIRDRGVGTEAFF. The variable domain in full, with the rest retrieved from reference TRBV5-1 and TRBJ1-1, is KAGVTQTPRYLIKTRGQQVTLSCSPISGHRSVSWYQQTPGQGLQFLFEYFSETQRNKGNFPGRFSGRQFSNSRSEMNVSTLELGDSALYLCASIRDRGVGTEAFFGQGTRLTVV.

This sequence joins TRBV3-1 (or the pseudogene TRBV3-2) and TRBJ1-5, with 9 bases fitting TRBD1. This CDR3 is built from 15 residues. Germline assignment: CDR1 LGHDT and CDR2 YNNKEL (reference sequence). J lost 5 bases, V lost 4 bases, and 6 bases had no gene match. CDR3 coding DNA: TGTGCCAGCAGCCGGACAGGGGCGCCCGATCAGCCCCAGCATTTT. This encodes CASSRTGAPDQPQHF.

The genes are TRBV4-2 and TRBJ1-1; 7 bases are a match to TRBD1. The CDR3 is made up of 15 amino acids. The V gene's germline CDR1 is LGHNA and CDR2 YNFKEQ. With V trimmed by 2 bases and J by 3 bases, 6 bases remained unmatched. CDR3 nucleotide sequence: TGTGCCAGCAGCCAAAAAGGGCAGGGGGACACTGAAGCTTTCTTT. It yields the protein CASSQKGQGDTEAFF.

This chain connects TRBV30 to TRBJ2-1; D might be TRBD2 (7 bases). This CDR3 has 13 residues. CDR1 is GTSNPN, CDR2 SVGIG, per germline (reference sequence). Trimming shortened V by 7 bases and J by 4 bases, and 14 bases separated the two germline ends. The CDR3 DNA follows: TGTGCCTCTTCCAAGGGGGGGTACAATGAGCAGTTCTTC. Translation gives CASSKGGYNEQFF.

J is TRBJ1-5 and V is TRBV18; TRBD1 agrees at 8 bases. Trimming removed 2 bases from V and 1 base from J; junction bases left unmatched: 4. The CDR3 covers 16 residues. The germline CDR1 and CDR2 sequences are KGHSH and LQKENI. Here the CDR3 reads CASSPERTGSNQPQHF. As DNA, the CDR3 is TGTGCCAGCTCACCAGAGCGGACAGGGAGCAATCAGCCCCAGCATTTT.

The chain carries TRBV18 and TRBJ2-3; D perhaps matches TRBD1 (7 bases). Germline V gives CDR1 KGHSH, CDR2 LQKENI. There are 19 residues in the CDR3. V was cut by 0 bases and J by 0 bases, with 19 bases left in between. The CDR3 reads CASSPPTSPRQGSTDTQYF. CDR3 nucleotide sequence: TGTGCCAGCTCACCACCCACTAGCCCCAGACAGGGAAGCACAGATACGCAGTATTTT.